A selection of T cell receptor beta chains follows, all from one sample in a study of T cell responses to AZD1222 COVID-19 vaccine. Generated by immunoSEQ multiplex PCR, the TCRdb table keeps only in-frame clones and is missing some. The table has roughly 150,000 clones, 92% seen once. This specimen consisted of peripheral blood, obtained on day 0 of AZD1222 vaccination. These receptors all come from an adult in good health. Each CDR3 is given with its conserved first and last residue. D genes are given only for firm matches. The listing skips clone size in some rows; elsewhere it reads once, few, many or a size class.

j_call: TRBJ1-2
d_call: TRBD1
clone_size: NA
v_call: TRBV9
cdr3_nt: TGTGCCAGCAGCGGCGGGACAGCCGTCTATGGCTACACCTTC
cdr3_aa: CASSGGTAVYGYTF

j_call: TRBJ2-7
d_call: NA
clone_size: NA
v_call: TRBV12-3/TRBV12-4
cdr3_nt: TGTGCCAGCAGTTTCTACGACGAGCAGTACTTC
cdr3_aa: CASSFYDEQYF

j_call: TRBJ2-1
d_call: NA
clone_size: NA
v_call: TRBV7-3
cdr3_nt: TGTGCCAGCAGCTTCGGACTAAACAATGAGCAGTTCTTC
cdr3_aa: CASSFGLNNEQFF

j_call: TRBJ2-2
d_call: TRBD2
clone_size: few
v_call: TRBV6-2/TRBV6-3
cdr3_nt: TGTGCCAGCAGTTACGGGACTAGCGGGGGGGCCGGCACCGGGGAGCTGTTTTTT
cdr3_aa: CASSYGTSGGAGTGELFF

j_call: TRBJ1-1
d_call: NA
clone_size: NA
v_call: TRBV7-8
cdr3_nt: TGTGCCAGCAGCTTCGTTGGACCCCAAGCAGGAAGACTGAACACTGAAGCTTTCTTT
cdr3_aa: CASSFVGPQAGRLNTEAFF

j_call: TRBJ2-1
d_call: NA
clone_size: NA
v_call: TRBV5-5
cdr3_nt: TGTGCCAGCAGCCCTAGGACTGATTCAAACTACAATGAGCAGTTCTTC
cdr3_aa: CASSPRTDSNYNEQFF

j_call: TRBJ2-5
d_call: TRBD2
clone_size: NA
v_call: TRBV5-4
cdr3_nt: TGTGCCAGCAGCTTTTTTCGGGGGGGAGAGACCCAGTACTTC
cdr3_aa: CASSFFRGGETQYF

j_call: TRBJ2-6
d_call: NA
clone_size: NA
v_call: TRBV10-3
cdr3_nt: TGTGCCATCAGTGATTCAATTTCTGGGGCCAACGTCCTGACTTTC
cdr3_aa: CAISDSISGANVLTF

j_call: TRBJ1-4
d_call: NA
clone_size: NA
v_call: TRBV3-1/TRBV3-2
cdr3_nt: TGTGCCAGCAGCCAAGTCGGGGGGCTAGGAGAAAAACTGTTTTTT
cdr3_aa: CASSQVGGLGEKLFF

j_call: TRBJ1-2
d_call: TRBD1
clone_size: NA
v_call: TRBV2
cdr3_nt: TGTGCCAGCAGACAGGGGGTAAACTATGGCTACACCTTC
cdr3_aa: CASRQGVNYGYTF

j_call: TRBJ1-5
d_call: NA
clone_size: NA
v_call: TRBV30
cdr3_nt: TGTGCCTGGAACCGGGGCAGCAATCAGCCCCAGCATTTT
cdr3_aa: CAWNRGSNQPQHF

j_call: TRBJ1-1
d_call: NA
clone_size: NA
v_call: TRBV5-1
cdr3_nt: TGCGCCAGCCACCCGGGGGGAGGGCTCAACACTGAAGCTTTCTTT
cdr3_aa: CASHPGGGLNTEAFF